The clone carrying this T cell receptor (beta chain) came up a few times. The blood specimen was taken at initial hyperthyroidism diagnosis, before any ophthalmopathy symptoms. Fresh peripheral blood, 10 ml, was the source of the PBMCs. This sample was taken from a study of T cells in Graves' hyperthyroidism and ophthalmopathy. TCR beta CDR3 sequences were amplified from RNA transcripts. RT-PCR in the first round (using the HTBI primer set) targeted the TCR CDR3. TCRdb processed the multiplex PCR reads anew with MiXCR; each CDR3 protein has one entry. The data hold fewer than 450,000 distinct CDR3 sequences, with about 18% observed a single time. The sequenced sample was blood. This TCR was recovered from a woman aged 25 to 39 with Graves' hyperthyroidism that later progressed to Graves' ophthalmopathy.

The CDR3 DNA follows: TGCGCCAGCAGTCCCCACTCTGAACAGGGGCCCTTATACAATGAGCAGTTCTTC. Translated, it gives CASSPHSEQGPLYNEQFF. The chain employs TRBV5-1 and TRBJ2-1; 7 bases are shared with TRBD1. CDR3 length: 18 amino acids. The J segment lost 4 bases and the V segment lost 5 bases, leaving 18 bases of the junction unmatched. Looked up from germline, CDR1 is SGHRS and CDR2 is YFSETQ. Combining the CDR3 with reference TRBV5-1 and TRBJ2-1 gives the whole variable domain KAGVTQTPRYLIKTRGQQVTLSCSPISGHRSVSWYQQTPGQGLQFLFEYFSETQRNKGNFPGRFSGRQFSNSRSEMNVSTLELGDSALYLCASSPHSEQGPLYNEQFFGPGTRLTVL.